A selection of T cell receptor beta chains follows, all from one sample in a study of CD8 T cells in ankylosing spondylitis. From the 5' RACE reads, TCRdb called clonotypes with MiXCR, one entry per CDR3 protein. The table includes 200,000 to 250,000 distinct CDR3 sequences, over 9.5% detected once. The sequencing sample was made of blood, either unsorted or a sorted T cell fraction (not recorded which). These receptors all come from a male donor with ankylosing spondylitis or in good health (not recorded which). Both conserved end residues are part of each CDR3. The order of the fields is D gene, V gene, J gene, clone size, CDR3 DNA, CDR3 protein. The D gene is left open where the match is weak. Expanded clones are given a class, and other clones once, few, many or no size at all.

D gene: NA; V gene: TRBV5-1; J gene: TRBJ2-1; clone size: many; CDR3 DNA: TGCGCCAGCAGCTTGGGACTGGGAGCCTACAATGAGCAGTTCTTC; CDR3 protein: CASSLGLGAYNEQFF
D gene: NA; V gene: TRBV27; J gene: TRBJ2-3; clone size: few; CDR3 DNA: TGTGCCAGCAGTGCCCGCCTGGGACGGCTCACTAGCACAGATACGCAGTATTTT; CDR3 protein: CASSARLGRLTSTDTQYF
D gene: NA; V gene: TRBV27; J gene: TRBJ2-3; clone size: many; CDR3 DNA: TGTGCCAGCAGTTTAACCACTAGGTGGGATACGCAGTATTTT; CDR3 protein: CASSLTTRWDTQYF
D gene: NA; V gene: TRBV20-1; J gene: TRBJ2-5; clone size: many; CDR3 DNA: TGCAGTGCTAGAGAAAGGGAGGAGACCCAGTACTTC; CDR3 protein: CSAREREETQYF
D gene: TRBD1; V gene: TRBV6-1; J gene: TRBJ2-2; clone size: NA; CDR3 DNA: TGTGCCAGCAGTGATAAACCGGGACAGGGGGCGTCCGGGGAGCTGTTTTTT; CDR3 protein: CASSDKPGQGASGELFF
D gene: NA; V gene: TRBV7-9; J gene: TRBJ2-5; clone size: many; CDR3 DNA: TGTGCCAGCAGCAGGGCGGACTATCAAGAGACCCAGTACTTC; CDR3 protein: CASSRADYQETQYF
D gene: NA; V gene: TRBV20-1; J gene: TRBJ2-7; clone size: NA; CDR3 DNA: TGCAGTGCTAGAGATGCGACAGTCCAACCCGAGCAGTACTTC; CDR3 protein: CSARDATVQPEQYF
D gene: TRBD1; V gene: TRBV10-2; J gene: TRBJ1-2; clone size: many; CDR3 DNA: TGCGCCAGCAGTATAAAGGACAGGGCGGACTATGGCTACACCTTC; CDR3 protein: CASSIKDRADYGYTF
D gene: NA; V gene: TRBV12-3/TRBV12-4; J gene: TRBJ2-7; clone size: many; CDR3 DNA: TGTGCCAGCAGTCCCCCATCCTACGAGCAGTACTTC; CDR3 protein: CASSPPSYEQYF
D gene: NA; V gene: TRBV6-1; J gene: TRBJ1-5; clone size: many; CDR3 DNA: TGTGCCTCAGGCGATGTACAGAACAATCAGCCCCAGCATTTT; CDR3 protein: CASGDVQNNQPQHF
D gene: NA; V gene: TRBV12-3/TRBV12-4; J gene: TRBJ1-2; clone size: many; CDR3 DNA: TGTGCCAGCAGTCCCCATCGACAGGTTGGCGGCTACACCTTC; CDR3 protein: CASSPHRQVGGYTF
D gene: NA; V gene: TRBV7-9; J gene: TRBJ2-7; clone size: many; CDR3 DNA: TGTGCCAGCAGCCAAGCGGGACACAGCTCCTACGAGCAGTACTTC; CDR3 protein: CASSQAGHSSYEQYF
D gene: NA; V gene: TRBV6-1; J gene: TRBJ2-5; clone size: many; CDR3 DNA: TGTGCCAGCATACGGTTCGGAAGATACAGGTTGACGGAGACCCAGTACTTC; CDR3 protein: CASIRFGRYRLTETQYF
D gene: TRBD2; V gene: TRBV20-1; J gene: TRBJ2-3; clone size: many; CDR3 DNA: TGCAGTGCTAGCCTAGCGGATAACACAGATACGCAGTATTTT; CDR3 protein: CSASLADNTDTQYF
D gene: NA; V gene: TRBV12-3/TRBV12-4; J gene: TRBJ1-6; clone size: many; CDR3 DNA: TGTGCCAGCAGTTTCCGGGACTTTTGGGGGGATTCACCCCTCCACTTT; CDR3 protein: CASSFRDFWGDSPLHF
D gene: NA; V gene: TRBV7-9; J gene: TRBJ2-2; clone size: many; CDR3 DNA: TGTGCCAGCAGCTTAGCCGACGCGGGGATAGGGGAGCTGTTTTTT; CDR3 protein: CASSLADAGIGELFF
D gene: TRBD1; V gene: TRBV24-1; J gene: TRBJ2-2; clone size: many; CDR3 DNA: TGTGCCACCAGTGAGACAACAGGGGGCTTGGCCACCGGGGAGCTGTTTTTT; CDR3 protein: CATSETTGGLATGELFF
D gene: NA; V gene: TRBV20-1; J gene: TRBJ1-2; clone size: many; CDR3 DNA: TGCAGTGCTAGAACCAGGGTTGACGGCTACACCTTC; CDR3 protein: CSARTRVDGYTF
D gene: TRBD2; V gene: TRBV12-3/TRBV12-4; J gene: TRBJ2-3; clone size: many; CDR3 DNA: TGTGCCAGCGCTACGGGGGGGCCCGTAGATACGCAGTATTTT; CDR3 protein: CASATGGPVDTQYF
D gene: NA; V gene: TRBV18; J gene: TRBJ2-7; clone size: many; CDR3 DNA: TGTGCCAGCTCACCCGGGTTGGTCTCCTACGAGCAGTACTTC; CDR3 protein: CASSPGLVSYEQYF
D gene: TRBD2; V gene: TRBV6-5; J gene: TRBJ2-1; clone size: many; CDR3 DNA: TGTGCCAGCAGTTACCTAATTCTAGCGGGGGGGTTAATTGAGCAGTTCTTC; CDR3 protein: CASSYLILAGGLIEQFF
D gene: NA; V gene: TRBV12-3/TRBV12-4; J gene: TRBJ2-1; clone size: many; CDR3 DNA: TGTGCCAGCAGTTTCAACGAGGGTGAGCAGTTCTTC; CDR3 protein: CASSFNEGEQFF
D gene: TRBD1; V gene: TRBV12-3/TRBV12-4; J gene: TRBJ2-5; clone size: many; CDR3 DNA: TGTGCCAGCAGTTACCGGACAGGGATCTCAGAGACCCAGTACTTC; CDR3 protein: CASSYRTGISETQYF
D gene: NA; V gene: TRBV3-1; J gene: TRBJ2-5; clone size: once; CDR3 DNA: TGTGCCAGCACCCGGGGAGGAGACCAAGAGACCCAGTACTTC; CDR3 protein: CASTRGGDQETQYF
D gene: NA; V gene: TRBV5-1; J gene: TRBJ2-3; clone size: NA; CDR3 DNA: TGCGCCAGCAGCTCGACCTTGATAGGGGGGAGTACGCAGTATTTT; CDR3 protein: CASSSTLIGGSTQYF